This TCR beta chain was profiled in a study of T cell changes during pregnancy in multiple sclerosis. This clone has just one count. CDR1 SQVTM and CDR2 ANQGSEA come from the germline V gene. The V gene end was trimmed by 4 bases and the J gene end by 2 bases; junction bases not matched to a gene: 6. This CDR3 spans 14 amino acids. The data were produced by immunoSEQ multiplex PCR, yet TCRdb's version contains in-frame clones alone and is incomplete. Here the sample spans around 20,000 clones, 85% being singletons. The sequence was collected from a female donor in good health, enrolled as a control in a pregnancy study. The rearrangement uses TRBV29-1 and TRBJ2-7; 9 positions match TRBD2. The sample consisted of CD8+ T cells from peripheral blood mononuclear cells, taken in the first trimester of pregnancy. CDR3: CSVVGAGGPYEQYF. The CDR3 DNA sequence: TGCAGCGTTGTCGGGGCGGGAGGGCCCTACGAGCAGTACTTC.